Shown below are 26 T cell receptor beta chains from a single sample sequenced in a study of cytomegalovirus exposure and HLA in healthy donors. 60 Vbeta and 13 Jbeta primers were used in PCR. Profiling relied on immunoSEQ multiplex PCR, and the TCRdb table lists in-frame clones only, not all of them. The sample has some 120,000 clones; roughly 80% are singletons. Specimen: PBMCs. The origin of the receptors is a woman aged 40 to 55 in good health and CMV-seropositive.

The V call is TRBV5-1, the J call TRBJ2-1, with a weak D call TRBD1 (5 bases). CDR1 and CDR2 from the germline V gene are SGHRS and YFSETQ. The CDR3 sequence is 12 residues long. Trimming removed 1 base from V and 14 bases from J, with 13 bases in between. In DNA form, the CDR3 reads TGCGCCAGCAGCTTGCACGACAGTGTAAAGTTCTTC. Protein product: CASSLHDSVKFF.

The CDR3 is CASSLSGVGTEAFF. CDR3 bases: TGTGCCAGCAGTTTGAGTGGAGTAGGCACTGAAGCTTTCTTT. The genes are TRBV28 and TRBJ1-1; D gene unclear. Per germline, CDR1 MDHEN and CDR2 SYDVKM. V was trimmed by 3 bases and J by 4 bases, leaving 12 bases between them. The CDR3 has 14 amino acids.

V is TRBV7-3 and J is TRBJ1-2; TRBD1 is a possible D gene (5 bases). This CDR3 contains 12 residues. Trimming left V 3 bases short and J 6 bases short, with 8 bases between. Per germline, CDR1 SGHTA and CDR2 FQGTGA. CDR3 bases: TGTGCCAGCAGCTTTCGGGGGGATGGCTACACCTTC. Its protein is CASSFRGDGYTF.

The genes are TRBV19 and TRBJ1-1, with TRBD1 identical over 9 bases. CDR1 and CDR2 from the germline V gene are LNHDA and SQIVND (reference sequence). The CDR3 is 14 amino acids. V gave up 6 bases and J gave up 4 bases; unmatched junction bases: 6. The chain's CDR3 is CASSLGQGGTEAFF. The CDR3 DNA reads TGTGCCAGTAGCCTGGGACAGGGTGGCACTGAAGCTTTCTTT.

The V call is TRBV5-5, the J call TRBJ1-5, with D possibly matching TRBD1 (6 bases). Germline V gives CDR1 SGHKS, CDR2 YYEKEE (reference sequence). Trimming left V 0 bases short and J 2 bases short, with 12 bases between. The CDR3 has 16 residues. CDR3 loop: CASSLGTGTGNQPQHF. The CDR3 nucleotides are TGTGCCAGCAGCTTGGGTACAGGGACCGGCAATCAGCCCCAGCATTTT.

The chain has TRBV2 and TRBJ2-7, with TRBD1 matching over 7 bases. V lost 6 bases to trimming and J lost 4 bases; unmatched junction nucleotides: 6. The germline CDR1 and CDR2 sequences are SNHLY and FYNNEI. CDR3 size: 13 residues. The CDR3 protein is CASRTAQGYEQYF. The CDR3 nucleotides read TGTGCCAGCAGGACGGCACAGGGGTACGAGCAGTACTTC.

J is TRBJ2-5 and V is TRBV10-2, with a possible D match to TRBD2 (6 bases). Between the trimmed V and J ends, which lost 7 bases and 0 bases, there was a span of 9 bases. The CDR3 is 13 amino acids. From germline, CDR1 is WSHSY and CDR2 SAAADI. CDR3 region: CASKRENQETQYF. DNA of the CDR3: TGCGCCAGCAAACGGGAGAACCAAGAGACCCAGTACTTC.

V usage is TRBV6-5 and J usage is TRBJ2-7; D unclear. There are 12 residues in the CDR3. CDR1 is MNHEY and CDR2 is SVGAGI in the germline V gene. The V and J ends lost 5 bases and 0 bases respectively, with 5 bases between them. For the CDR3, the DNA is TGTGCCAGCAGTAGCGTCTCCTACGAGCAGTACTTC. Translated, it gives CASSSVSYEQYF.

The chain couples TRBV10-2 to TRBJ2-4; 10 bases map to TRBD2. Germline V gene data show CDR1 as WSHSY and CDR2 as SAAADI. V lost 7 bases, J lost 6 bases, and 21 bases stayed unmatched. This CDR3 spans 19 amino acids. CDR3 bases: TGCGCCAGCAACAATGATCTAGCGGGAGTGAGGGACGGGACAAACATTCAGTACTTC. Amino acids: CASNNDLAGVRDGTNIQYF.

The V call is TRBV7-2, the J call TRBJ2-1; 16 bases match TRBD2. The germline V gene has CDR1 SGHTA and CDR2 FQGNSA. The CDR3 consists of 16 residues. J was trimmed by 9 bases and V by 5 bases; bases with no gene match: 7. CDR3 DNA: TGTGCCAGCAGCGGGAAGGGACTAGCGGGAGGGCTTGAGCAGTTCTTC. This encodes CASSGKGLAGGLEQFF.

The V call is TRBV4-1, the J call TRBJ1-5, with D perhaps matching TRBD1 (5 bases). Trimming removed 5 bases at V and 1 base at J, with 12 bases between. The CDR3 sequence is 15 residues long. Looked up from germline, CDR1 is MGHRA and CDR2 is YSYEKL. The CDR3 here is CASSSQGLSNQPQHF. The CDR3 bases are TGCGCCAGCAGCTCCCAGGGTCTAAGCAATCAGCCCCAGCATTTT.

The rearrangement joins TRBV5-1 to TRBJ2-3; 7 bases are shared with TRBD1. V shed 0 bases, J shed 2 bases, and the junction held 3 bases outside the gene matches. The CDR3 totals 15 residues. Germline V gene lookup returns CDR1 SGHRS and CDR2 YFSETQ. CDR3 in amino acids: CASSLGQGLTDTQYF. CDR3 DNA: TGCGCCAGCAGCTTGGGACAGGGCCTCACAGATACGCAGTATTTT.

The J gene is TRBJ1-2, the V gene TRBV2, with TRBD1 as a possible D gene (6 bases). Germline V gene data show CDR1 as SNHLY and CDR2 as FYNNEI. V gave up 7 bases and J gave up 2 bases, with 11 bases separating them. The CDR3 is 13 residues long. The CDR3 DNA is TGTGCCAGCAAAGGGGGGGGGAACTATGGCTACACCTTC. This gives the protein CASKGGGNYGYTF.

This clone occurred a few times. This chain links TRBV4-3 with TRBJ2-2, with D possibly TRBD2 on 6 matching bases. Per the germline V gene, CDR1 is LGHNA and CDR2 is YSLEER. V was pared by 0 bases and J by 0 bases, with 14 bases between. This CDR3 is built from 18 residues. For the CDR3, the DNA is TGCGCCAGCAGCCAAGATACCGGACTATCTACGAACACCGGGGAGCTGTTTTTT. The encoded protein is CASSQDTGLSTNTGELFF.

This chain uses TRBV27 with TRBJ2-1; TRBD2 might be the D (5 bases). Germline V gene data show CDR1 as MNHEY and CDR2 as SMNVEV (reference sequence). V lost 5 bases and J 8 bases, leaving 13 bases between the germline ends. The CDR3 consists of 13 residues. In nucleotides, the CDR3 is TGTGCCAGCAGTCGCCGCCTAGCAGATGAGCAGTTCTTC. It encodes CASSRRLADEQFF.

This clone has more than one count but fewer than ten. The CDR3 coding sequence is TGTGCCAGCAGCTTTTGGCTAGCGGGAGGCACAGATACGCAGTATTTT. This codes for CASSFWLAGGTDTQYF. The chain is built from TRBV5-4 and TRBJ2-3; 10 nucleotides align to TRBD2. After removal of 2 bases from V and 1 base from J, the junction contained 4 bases not matched to a gene. Per the germline V gene, CDR1 is SGHNT and CDR2 is YYREEE (reference sequence). The CDR3 has 16 residues. The complete variable domain, with remaining parts taken from reference TRBV5-4 and TRBJ2-3, reads ETGVTQSPTHLIKTRGQQVTLRCSSQSGHNTVSWYQQALGQGPQFIFQYYREEENGRGNFPPRFSGLQFPNYSSELNVNALELDDSALYLCASSFWLAGGTDTQYFGPGTRLTVL.

This clone was counted a single time. V and J are TRBV2 and TRBJ2-7; 10 positions agree with TRBD2. CDR1 SNHLY and CDR2 FYNNEI come from the germline V gene. There are 15 residues in the CDR3. J gave up 1 base and V 6 bases, and 6 bases lay outside the gene matches. Here the CDR3 reads CASRGGAGGSYEQYF. CDR3 DNA sequence: TGTGCCAGCAGGGGGGGAGCGGGAGGGTCCTACGAGCAGTACTTC.

The V and J genes are TRBV9 and TRBJ1-1, with a weak D call TRBD1 (6 bases). The CDR3 runs to 15 residues. V was shortened by 2 bases and J by 0 bases, with 11 bases between the two germline ends. Per the germline V gene, CDR1 is SGDLS and CDR2 is YYNGEE. For the CDR3, the DNA is TGTGCCAGCAGCGTGGGGGACACGTTGAACACTGAAGCTTTCTTT. It codes for CASSVGDTLNTEAFF.

The chain employs TRBV7-9 and TRBJ2-3; 7 bases agree with TRBD1. Germline values: CDR1 SEHNR, CDR2 FQNEAQ (reference sequence). The V segment lost 2 bases and the J segment 6 bases; nucleotides outside the gene matches: 11. The CDR3 totals 16 residues. This CDR3 reads CASSLMGQKTLDTQYF. The CDR3 DNA reads TGTGCCAGCAGCTTAATGGGACAGAAAACATTGGATACGCAGTATTTT.

The gene calls are TRBV7-9 and TRBJ1-1, with TRBD1 matching over 9 bases. CDR1 is SEHNR, CDR2 FQNEAQ, per germline (reference sequence). V was clipped by 5 bases and J by 3 bases; unmatched bases: 7. CDR3 length: 15 amino acids. The CDR3 DNA reads as TGTGCCAGCAGCCCAAACAGGGGGCTCTACACTGAAGCTTTCTTT. Its protein is CASSPNRGLYTEAFF.

The chain has TRBV2 and TRBJ1-1; the D gene is possibly TRBD1 (6 bases). Germline loops: CDR1 SNHLY, CDR2 FYNNEI. V gave up 4 bases and J gave up 0 bases, with 9 bases separating them. There are 14 residues in the CDR3. CDR3: CASSVRTVNTEAFF. CDR3 nucleotides: TGTGCCAGCAGTGTGCGGACAGTGAACACTGAAGCTTTCTTT.

This chain connects TRBV7-2 to TRBJ2-7; 11 positions agree with TRBD2. The germline V gene has CDR1 SGHTA and CDR2 FQGNSA. J gave up 6 bases and V 4 bases, and 5 bases lay outside the gene matches. The CDR3 length is 14 residues. The CDR3: CASSYSGRAGEQYF. The CDR3 DNA reads as TGTGCCAGCAGCTATAGCGGGAGGGCCGGCGAGCAGTACTTC.

This clone has just a few counts. V gene TRBV5-4 combines with J gene TRBJ2-1; 10 bases agree with TRBD2. J lost 3 bases, V lost 4 bases, and 1 base had no gene match. The CDR3 length is 14 residues. Germline assignment: CDR1 SGHNT and CDR2 YYREEE (reference sequence). The CDR3, as DNA: TGTGCCAGCAGCGCTAGCGGGAGCTACAATGAGCAGTTCTTC. Its protein is CASSASGSYNEQFF.

The V call is TRBV5-8, the J call TRBJ1-5; the match to TRBD1 covers 8 bases. The trim removed 3 bases at V and 2 bases at J, leaving 4 bases unmatched. The CDR3 consists of 15 residues. CDR1 is SGHTS, CDR2 YDEGEE, per germline. CDR3 bases: TGTGCCAGCAGCTCGACGGACAGGGGCAATCAGCCCCAGCATTTT. It is translated as CASSSTDRGNQPQHF.

This chain uses TRBV30 with TRBJ1-1, with TRBD1 matching 8 bases. CDR3 length: 14 amino acids. In germline, CDR1 is GTSNPN, CDR2 SVGIG (reference sequence). V was clipped by 3 bases and J by 5 bases; unmatched bases: 8. The CDR3 loop reads CAWRMVDRVTEAFF. The CDR3 DNA follows: TGTGCCTGGAGGATGGTGGACAGGGTTACTGAAGCTTTCTTT.

This chain joins TRBV9 and TRBJ1-1, with D possibly matching TRBD1 (5 bases). Germline-derived CDR1 and CDR2 are SGDLS and YYNGEE. V gave up 0 bases and J gave up 2 bases, with 8 bases separating them. The CDR3 runs 14 residues. The CDR3 DNA reads as TGTGCCAGCAGCGTAGGAGACAGTAACACTGAAGCTTTCTTT. Translation: CASSVGDSNTEAFF.